A single TCR beta chain is shown here with its context. Antigen unknown. Clones were read by immunoSEQ multiplex PCR, and TCRdb kept only the in-frame ones, dropping some. The table shows 84,000 or so clones, with about 85% occurring only once. These data originate in a study of T cell responses to AZD1222 COVID-19 vaccine. Study-level information: Second-dose timings of about 4 or about 12 weeks were pooled.

Findings and caveats of the study: Just a handful of people given AZD1222 tested seropositive at baseline. The study found Spike-specific TCR breadth and depth rose after two AZD1222 doses. Along spike, vaccine-associated CD4 TCRs were found throughout, with dominance at 160-218 and 743-854.

The receptor was isolated from an adult in good health. This material consisted of peripheral blood, taken on day 0 of AZD1222 vaccination.

The CDR3 loop reads CASSPDRAVYGYTF. The CDR3 DNA reads TGCGCCAGCAGCCCCGACAGGGCTGTCTATGGCTACACCTTC. The chain has TRBV5-1 and TRBJ1-2; TRBD1 matches at 7 bases. Per germline, CDR1 SGHRS and CDR2 YFSETQ. V trimming: 4 bases; J trimming: 4 bases; junction bases outside the gene matches: 7. There are 14 residues in the CDR3.